This T cell receptor beta chain appears in the sequencing data of a study of blood T cell repertoires in COVID-19. Whole-study context: Researchers got acute and convalescent COVID-19 samples from the United States, Italy and Spain. Sources were T cells, B-cell-depleted T cells, or PBMCs; the material itself was cDNA or gDNA.

Per the original methods: Reference gene primer amplification gave estimated nucleated cell counts. TCRdb's copy holds only in-frame clones and misses some; the assay was immunoSEQ multiplex PCR. For V, J and clone size, that table is used; D and trimming come from the DNA. This repertoire shows tens of thousands of clones, 88% found once; its top ten account for more than 1.5%. Trimming cost V 2 bases and J 0 bases, with 11 bases left between them. This CDR3 has 16 residues. Germline V gene sequence: CDR1 KGHSH, CDR2 LQKENI. This clone was seen a few times. V and J are TRBV18 and TRBJ1-3; D gene ambiguous. Sequencing was carried out using peripheral blood. This receptor was identified in an elderly woman with active or convalescent COVID-19. The CDR3 region has the DNA TGTGCCAGCTCACCAGGTGGGAGCCACTCTGGAAACACCATATATTTT. Translating gives CASSPGGSHSGNTIYF.